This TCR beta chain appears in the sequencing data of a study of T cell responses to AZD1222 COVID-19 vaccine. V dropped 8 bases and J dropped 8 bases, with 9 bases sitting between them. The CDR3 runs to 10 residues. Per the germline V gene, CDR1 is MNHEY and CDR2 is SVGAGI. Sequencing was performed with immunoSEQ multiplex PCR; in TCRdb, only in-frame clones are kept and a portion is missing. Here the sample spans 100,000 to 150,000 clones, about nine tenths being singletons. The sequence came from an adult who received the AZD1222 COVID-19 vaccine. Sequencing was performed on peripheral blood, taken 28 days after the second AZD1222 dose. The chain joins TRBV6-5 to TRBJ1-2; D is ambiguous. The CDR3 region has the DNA TGTGCCAGCGCCCGTATAGGCTACACCTTC. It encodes CASARIGYTF.